This TCR beta chain was identified during a study of response to subunit inactivated influenza vaccine. Regarding the study as a whole: Few new T cells, the authors suggested, are recruited by each seasonal influenza vaccination.

One entry per CDR3 protein, called by TCRdb with MiXCR from the RT-PCR reads. The data contain fewer than 350,000 distinct CDR3 sequences, about a fifth of them singletons. Details on this clonotype: What it recognizes is unknown.

This clonotype was obtained from a man between 50 and 69 years old who received an inactivated influenza vaccine. Sequencing used PBMCs from blood, obtained about 20 months after vaccination.

The CDR3 DNA reads as TGCAGCGTTGAATCTTACCGTCGGGTCGATACGCAGTATTTT. Translation: CSVESYRRVDTQYF. This chain joins TRBV29-1 and TRBJ2-3; D not certain. V dropped 2 bases and J dropped 6 bases, with 15 bases sitting between them. This CDR3 has 14 amino acids. Germline CDR1 is SQVTM and CDR2 is ANQGSEA.